The clone carrying this T cell receptor (beta chain) was counted at least ten times. The antigen is undetermined. This sample stems from a study of T-cell memory formation after mild COVID-19. Study background: Largely, the TCR clusters proved donor specific. General study points: CD4+ contracting clones were found mainly in CM and EM, and CD8+ ones in EMRA.

V gave up 6 bases and J gave up 2 bases; unmatched junction bases: 4. This CDR3 has 14 residues. CDR1 is SQVTM and CDR2 is ANQGSEA in the germline V gene. It was 5'RACE with constant-segment primers that produced the TCR alpha and TCR beta cDNA libraries, which carried sample barcodes and UMIs. TCRdb passed the 5' RACE reads through MiXCR, listing each CDR3 protein once. The repertoire has hundreds of thousands of distinct CDR3 sequences, 17% of them found once; the top ten carry less than 10%. The J gene is TRBJ2-7, the V gene TRBV29-1; TRBD2 matches at 13 bases. The origin of this receptor is an adult woman who had mild COVID-19 (a few samples of this study predate the infection). Cell type and time point are not known. Material for sequencing was PBMCs or a T cell subset sorted from them (not recorded which). In DNA, the CDR3 is TGCAGCGTCCGGACTAGCGGGGGCCCCTACGAGCAGTACTTC. It specifies CSVRTSGGPYEQYF.